The 30 T cell receptor beta chains below come from one sample, sequenced in a study of blood T cell repertoires in COVID-19. The assay was immunoSEQ multiplex PCR, and TCRdb's table has in-frame clones only and misses some. The sample shows approximately 300,000 clones, about 90% of them seen only once. The material sequenced was peripheral blood. The source is a young woman with COVID-19, enrolled during active disease.

The chain carries TRBV18 and TRBJ1-6, with D possibly matching TRBD1 (5 bases). Trimming left V 3 bases short and J 7 bases short, with 10 bases between. Germline V lookup: CDR1 KGHSH, CDR2 LQKENI. The CDR3 contains 14 residues. CDR3 sequence reads: CASSPRGGNSPLHF. The CDR3 DNA is TGTGCCAGCTCACCGCGGGGGGGGAATTCACCCCTCCACTTT.

The rearrangement joins TRBV3-1 (or the pseudogene TRBV3-2) to TRBJ2-7; 8 bases line up with TRBD1. Trimming at V came to 1 base and at J to 7 bases, leaving 15 bases not matched to a gene. Germline assignment: CDR1 LGHDT and CDR2 YNNKEL (reference sequence). This CDR3 is built from 17 residues. The chain's CDR3 is CASSQVTRGQGDLEQYF. In DNA, the CDR3 is TGTGCCAGCAGCCAAGTGACTAGAGGACAGGGAGACCTTGAGCAGTACTTC.

The chain joins TRBV9 to TRBJ2-3; TRBD2 matches 8 bases. The CDR3 loop spans 17 amino acids. The germline CDR1 and CDR2 sequences are SGDLS and YYNGEE. The J segment lost 0 bases and the V segment lost 0 bases, leaving 6 bases of the junction unmatched. CDR3 bases: TGTGCCAGCAGCGTAGAACGGAGCGGGGGAAGCACAGATACGCAGTATTTT. Translated, it gives CASSVERSGGSTDTQYF.

This clone has at least ten counts. The chain employs TRBV7-7 and TRBJ1-3; 7 positions match TRBD1. Germline CDR1 and CDR2: SSHAT and FNYEAQ (reference sequence). Trimming removed 5 bases from V and 4 bases from J; junction bases left unmatched: 8. The CDR3 consists of 15 residues. This CDR3 is CASSPSQGTGNTIYF. CDR3 bases: TGTGCCAGCAGCCCGTCACAGGGGACGGGAAACACCATATATTTT. The entire variable domain, with the rest obtained from reference TRBV7-7 and TRBJ1-3, is as follows: GAGVSQSPRYKVTKRGQDVTLRCDPISSHATLYWYQQALGQGPEFLTYFNYEAQPDKSGLPSDRFSAERPEGSISTLTIQRTEQRDSAMYRCASSPSQGTGNTIYFGEGSWLTVV.

The V call is TRBV6-5, the J call TRBJ1-2, with 9 bases that match TRBD1. CDR1 is MNHEY, CDR2 SVGAGI, per germline. V lost 6 bases, J lost 0 bases, and 5 bases stayed unmatched. The CDR3 extends over 15 amino acids. For the CDR3, the DNA is TGTGCCAGCAGGAAAGGGACAGGGACTAACTATGGCTACACCTTC. Protein product: CASRKGTGTNYGYTF.

The V and J genes are TRBV19 and TRBJ1-4; weak D call: TRBD1 (6 bases). The germline V gene has CDR1 LNHDA and CDR2 SQIVND (reference sequence). The CDR3 totals 17 residues. V lost 2 bases to trimming and J lost 1 base, with 14 bases between them. CDR3 bases: TGTGCCAGTAGTATACAGGGGCTCGTCAGAACTAATGAAAAACTGTTTTTT. As protein: CASSIQGLVRTNEKLFF.

The J gene is TRBJ1-6, the V gene TRBV11-2, with TRBD1 matching 7 bases. Germline trimming cut 6 bases from V and 16 bases from J; bases unmatched to any gene: 15. Germline loops: CDR1 SGHAT, CDR2 FQNNGV. The CDR3 length is 14 residues. CDR3: CASSYRDRKFVLHF. In nucleotides, the CDR3 is TGTGCCAGCAGTTACCGGGACAGAAAGTTCGTGCTCCACTTT.

This clone has a handful of counts. This chain joins TRBV4-2 and TRBJ2-7; weak D call: TRBD2 (7 bases). V lost 4 bases and J lost 4, with 11 bases in between. Germline lookup yields CDR1 LGHNA and CDR2 YNFKEQ. The CDR3 consists of 13 residues. For the CDR3, the DNA is TGTGCCAGCAGCCGGGGGGGGGCGTACGAGCAGTACTTC. Translating it yields CASSRGGAYEQYF.

The chain combines TRBV5-1 with TRBJ2-2; D remains ambiguous. The germline V gene has CDR1 SGHRS and CDR2 YFSETQ. Trimming pared 3 bases from V and 6 bases from J, leaving 9 bases between. This CDR3 contains 13 residues. CDR3 sequence: CASSSFRSGELFF. CDR3 nucleotides: TGCGCCAGCAGCTCGTTTAGATCCGGGGAGCTGTTTTTT.

The V gene is TRBV7-9, the J gene TRBJ2-3, with 7 nucleotides matching TRBD1. The CDR3 length is 16 residues. With V trimmed by 5 bases and J by 0 bases, 8 bases remained unmatched. Germline CDR1 and CDR2: SEHNR and FQNEAQ (reference sequence). The CDR3 DNA sequence: TGTGCCAGCAGCCCCGCGGACAGGACTAGCACAGATACGCAGTATTTT. Translating it yields CASSPADRTSTDTQYF.

The chain has TRBV6-5 and TRBJ2-4; 7 bases match TRBD1. CDR3 length: 13 residues. CDR1 and CDR2 (germline): MNHEY, SVGAGI. Trimming took 2 bases from V and 11 from J; bases not matched to a gene: 6. The CDR3 sequence is CASSYGDRELQYF. The CDR3 DNA reads as TGTGCCAGCAGTTACGGAGACAGGGAACTTCAGTACTTC.

The chain has TRBV6-5 and TRBJ1-2; the D gene is possibly TRBD1 (5 bases). CDR1 is MNHEY, CDR2 SVGAGI, per germline. The CDR3 is made up of 13 amino acids. Deletions cut 2 bases from V and 6 bases from J, with 10 bases between. This chain's CDR3 is CASSYQGGDGYTF. The CDR3 region has the DNA TGTGCCAGCAGTTACCAGGGAGGGGATGGCTACACCTTC.

The chain combines TRBV5-6 with TRBJ1-2; D gene unclear. The V gene lost 1 base and the J gene lost 4 bases, with 5 bases spanning the gap. CDR1 is SGHDT and CDR2 is YYEEEE in the germline V gene. This CDR3 comprises 12 residues. The CDR3 sequence is CASSLNSYGYTF. CDR3 nucleotides: TGTGCCAGCAGCTTGAACAGCTATGGCTACACCTTC.

This chain uses TRBV9 with TRBJ1-1, with TRBD1 as a possible D gene (6 bases). In germline, CDR1 is SGDLS, CDR2 YYNGEE. V shed 3 bases and J shed 1 base, with 10 bases lying between them. The CDR3 sequence is 14 residues long. The CDR3 protein is CASSAKTGNTEAFF. The CDR3, as DNA: TGTGCCAGCAGCGCCAAGACAGGGAACACTGAAGCTTTCTTT.

V is TRBV5-1 and J is TRBJ2-3; 13 bases line up with TRBD2. CDR1 SGHRS and CDR2 YFSETQ come from the germline V gene. V lost 4 bases to trimming and J lost 5 bases; unmatched junction nucleotides: 7. The CDR3 contains 16 residues. The CDR3 here is CASSLLAGGLKDTQYF. The CDR3 nucleotides are TGCGCCAGCAGCCTACTAGCGGGGGGGCTTAAAGATACGCAGTATTTT. The whole variable domain, filled in from reference TRBV5-1 and TRBJ2-3, reads KAGVTQTPRYLIKTRGQQVTLSCSPISGHRSVSWYQQTPGQGLQFLFEYFSETQRNKGNFPGRFSGRQFSNSRSEMNVSTLELGDSALYLCASSLLAGGLKDTQYFGPGTRLTVL.

CDR3 coding DNA: TGCAGCGTTGATTCCACCGGGACACCAGAAAGGCAGTTCTTC. This sequence encodes CSVDSTGTPERQFF. The chain carries TRBV29-1 and TRBJ2-1; perhaps TRBD1 as D (6 bases). Germline CDR1 reads SQVTM; CDR2 reads ANQGSEA. V was trimmed by 3 bases and J by 12 bases, leaving 21 bases between them. The CDR3 sequence is 14 residues long.

This clone was recorded a few times. J is TRBJ1-2 and V is TRBV3-1 (or the pseudogene TRBV3-2); D unclear. The CDR3 length is 14 residues. Germline CDR1 LGHDT, CDR2 YNNKEL (reference sequence). Between the trimmed V and J ends, which lost 0 bases and 2 bases, there was a span of 7 bases. CDR3 amino acids: CASSQDWRNYGYTF. CDR3 in DNA: TGTGCCAGCAGCCAAGATTGGCGGAACTATGGCTACACCTTC.

The rearrangement joins TRBV4-2 to TRBJ2-2, with 8 bases matching TRBD1. V lost 4 bases, J lost 1 base, and 5 bases stayed unmatched. Germline V gene lookup returns CDR1 LGHNA and CDR2 YNFKEQ. The CDR3 is 16 residues long. The CDR3 protein is CASSPRTGRNTGELFF. CDR3 nucleotide sequence: TGTGCCAGCAGCCCGAGGACAGGGAGGAACACCGGGGAGCTGTTTTTT.

DNA of the CDR3: TGTGCCAGCAGTTTATTGTTGGCAGTTAATGAAAAACTGTTTTTT. Protein product: CASSLLLAVNEKLFF. The chain couples TRBV28 to TRBJ1-4; unclear D gene. The CDR3 spans 15 residues. Looked up from germline, CDR1 is MDHEN and CDR2 is SYDVKM. V gave up 1 base and J gave up 4 bases, with 10 bases separating them.

The rearrangement joins TRBV4-1 to TRBJ1-3; 11 nucleotides align to TRBD1. CDR3 length: 18 amino acids. The trim removed 4 bases at V and 0 bases at J, leaving 8 bases unmatched. CDR1 is MGHRA, CDR2 YSYEKL, per germline. The CDR3 DNA reads as TGCGCCAGCAGCCTTGAGGGACAGGGGGGTCGCTCTGGAAACACCATATATTTT. It encodes CASSLEGQGGRSGNTIYF.

The genes are TRBV15 and TRBJ1-1, with D perhaps matching TRBD1 (5 bases). Trimming cost V 5 bases and J 1 base, with 14 bases left between them. CDR3 size: 15 residues. Germline CDR1 LNHNV, CDR2 YYDKDF (reference sequence). DNA for the CDR3: TGTGCCACCAGCGTACCAGGGTGGGGGAACACTGAAGCTTTCTTT. Translating gives CATSVPGWGNTEAFF.

The chain couples TRBV16 to TRBJ2-2, with 8 bases matching TRBD1. CDR1 and CDR2 from the germline V gene are KGHSY and FQNENV. V lost 3 bases and J lost 1; bases outside the gene matches: 7. The CDR3 runs 17 residues. The CDR3 loop reads CASSHQGAQLNTGELFF. The CDR3, as DNA: TGTGCCAGCAGCCATCAGGGGGCACAGTTGAACACCGGGGAGCTGTTTTTT.

This chain connects TRBV19 to TRBJ1-2; D is unclear. CDR1 and CDR2 from the germline V gene are LNHDA and SQIVND (reference sequence). The CDR3 length is 15 residues. Trimming pared 0 bases from V and 4 bases from J, leaving 12 bases between. The CDR3 bases are TGTGCCAGTAGTATAGAAAGCCTCCGGGGCTATGGCTACACCTTC. Translated: CASSIESLRGYGYTF. Supplemented by reference TRBV19 and TRBJ1-2, the full variable domain reads DGGITQSPKYLFRKEGQNVTLSCEQNLNHDAMYWYRQDPGQGLRLIYYSQIVNDFQKGDIAEGYSVSREKKESFPLTVTSAQKNPTAFYLCASSIESLRGYGYTFGSGTRLTVV.

The chain employs TRBV6-5 and TRBJ1-4; 9 nucleotides match TRBD1. CDR3 size: 14 residues. V shed 6 bases, J shed 8 bases, and the junction held 7 bases outside the gene matches. The V gene's germline CDR1 is MNHEY and CDR2 SVGAGI. The CDR3 DNA reads as TGTGCCAGCAGACAACAGGGGGCTGGAGAAAAACTGTTTTTT. It translates to CASRQQGAGEKLFF.

The gene calls are TRBV28 and TRBJ1-5; D is unresolved. The CDR3 spans 12 residues. V dropped 5 bases and J dropped 5 bases, with 7 bases sitting between them. Looked up from germline, CDR1 is MDHEN and CDR2 is SYDVKM. The CDR3 nucleotides are TGTGCCAGCAGTCCGCCGGATCAGCCCCAGCATTTT. It encodes CASSPPDQPQHF. Full variable domain (remainder filled in from reference TRBV28 and TRBJ1-5): DVKVTQSSRYLVKRTGEKVFLECVQDMDHENMFWYRQDPGLGLRLIYFSYDVKMKEKGDIPEGYSVSREKKERFSLILESASTNQTSMYLCASSPPDQPQHFGDGTRLSIL.

A word on this clone: Other nucleotide sequences in the sample specify the same CDR3. The rearrangement uses TRBV3-1 (or the pseudogene TRBV3-2) and TRBJ1-5, with 8 bases fitting TRBD1. From germline, CDR1 is LGHDT and CDR2 YNNKEL (reference sequence). This CDR3 has 13 amino acids. V trimming: 3 bases; J trimming: 5 bases; junction bases outside the gene matches: 0. The CDR3: CASSQDRDQPQHF. The CDR3, as DNA: TGTGCCAGCAGCCAGGACAGGGATCAGCCCCAGCATTTT.

The chain uses TRBV6-5 and TRBJ1-1, with D perhaps matching TRBD1 (5 bases). The germline V gene encodes CDR1 MNHEY and CDR2 SVGAGI. Trimming stripped 0 bases from V and 6 bases from J, with 8 bases between. CDR3 size: 13 residues. CDR3 sequence: CASSYSRGSEAFF. CDR3 bases: TGTGCCAGCAGTTACTCGCGGGGGTCTGAAGCTTTCTTT.

The chain is built from TRBV15 and TRBJ2-7, with TRBD1 identical over 7 bases. This CDR3 region has 14 residues. CDR1 LNHNV and CDR2 YYDKDF come from the germline V gene (reference sequence). V lost 3 bases to trimming and J lost 2 bases; unmatched junction nucleotides: 4. The CDR3 is CATSSRQGTYEQYF. CDR3 coding DNA: TGTGCCACCAGCAGCAGACAGGGCACCTACGAGCAGTACTTC.

Here the CDR3 DNA reads TGTGCCAGCGGGACAAGGAACACCGGGGAGCTGTTTTTT. Residues: CASGTRNTGELFF. V is TRBV27 and J is TRBJ2-2, with D maybe TRBD1 (6 bases). The germline V and J ends were trimmed by 8 bases and 1 base, with 8 bases remaining between them. Germline CDR1 and CDR2: MNHEY and SMNVEV (reference sequence). The length of the CDR3 is 13 residues.

This chain connects TRBV5-1 to TRBJ1-1; maybe TRBD1 (5 bases). The V and J ends lost 2 bases and 0 bases respectively, with 14 bases between them. Germline loops: CDR1 SGHRS, CDR2 YFSETQ. The CDR3 sequence is 16 residues long. The CDR3 here is CASSLDGRGVNTEAFF. For the CDR3, the DNA is TGCGCCAGCAGCTTAGATGGACGGGGGGTGAACACTGAAGCTTTCTTT.